The sequence of this TCR beta chain was determined in a study of blood T cell repertoires in COVID-19. For the study at large: Samples came from the United States, Italy and Spain, spanning acute and convalescent COVID-19. The analysed material was cDNA or gDNA that came from T cells, B-cell-depleted T cells, or PBMCs.

From germline, CDR1 is MNHEY and CDR2 SVGAGI. The CDR3 extends over 15 amino acids. Trimming took off 4 bases at V and 0 bases at J, with 13 bases between the two ends. Per the study methods: Estimation of nucleated cell counts relied on the amplification of reference gene primers. The repertoire was sequenced with immunoSEQ multiplex PCR; TCRdb's copy has only in-frame clones and lacks some. From that table come the V and J calls and clone size; the DNA was used to work out D and trimming. The sample includes approximately 110,000 clones, approximately 80% of them seen just once. This clone was picked up one time.

The TCR comes from a man older than 75 with acute or convalescent COVID-19. Sample: peripheral blood. V is TRBV6-5 and J is TRBJ2-7; tentative D call: TRBD1 (5 bases). The CDR3 loop reads CASSSPQTDSYEQYF. The CDR3 coding sequence is TGTGCCAGCAGTTCGCCGCAGACAGACTCCTACGAGCAGTACTTC.